This TCR beta chain originates from a study of post-analysis software for immune sequencing data. Study at large: Relapsing-remitting, secondary progressive and progressive-relapsing multiple sclerosis were all included among the disease courses.

A remark on this clonotype: Its antigen remains unidentified.

Presence of unique molecular identifiers characterized the TCR beta cDNA libraries. There were roughly 0.95 to 10 million T cells, and 400,000 to 650,000 cDNA molecules came from them. Each CDR3 protein is one row after TCRdb ran MiXCR on the PCR reads. The data contain hundreds of thousands of distinct CDR3 sequences, about a third of them singletons. This CDR3 is 14 amino acids long. V lost 5 bases, J lost 2 bases, and 6 bases stayed unmatched. Per germline, CDR1 DFQATT and CDR2 SNEGSKA (reference sequence). Study outcomes and limitations: For normalized Chao1 diversity, multiple sclerosis patients scored significantly lower than controls did. Among a few TRBV segments more frequent in patients than controls were TRBV5-6, TRBV5-1 and TRBV20-1.

The TCR comes from a girl aged 10-17 years with multiple sclerosis. Sample: blood. The chain uses TRBV20-1 and TRBJ2-3; 8 bases align to TRBD2. The CDR3 nucleotides are TGCAGTGCTGATCCGGGACTAGTCACAGATACGCAGTATTTT. It is translated as CSADPGLVTDTQYF.